The next 14 T cell receptor beta chains were all read from a single sample in a study of shared clonotypes between healthy human individuals. Using immunoSEQ multiplex PCR, the repertoire was profiled, and TCRdb retains in-frame clones only, with some absent. The sample comprises over 850,000 clones, about 84% of which are singletons, and 0.6% to 0.7% rests with the top ten. The specimen was memory CD4+ T cells from PBMCs. Stated subset: CD45RA-negative fraction. Every receptor here comes from a man between 18 and 29 years old in good health. Some clones in this sample may be carry-over from other donors' samples.

This sequence joins TRBV4-1 and TRBJ1-6, with 8 positions matching TRBD1. Germline V gives CDR1 MGHRA, CDR2 YSYEKL. This CDR3 contains 15 residues. J was trimmed by 10 bases and V by 5 bases; bases with no gene match: 10. As DNA, the CDR3 is TGCGCCAGCAGCTTAGCCGACAGGGGTGGATCACCCCTCCACTTT. It codes for CASSLADRGGSPLHF.

The genes are TRBV6-6 and TRBJ2-7; D could derive from TRBD1 or TRBD2 (5 bases each). This CDR3 has 11 residues. The ends were cut back, 6 bases at V and 8 bases at J, with 11 bases in the middle. The germline CDR1 and CDR2 sequences are MNHNY and SVGAGI (reference sequence). CDR3 coding DNA: TGTGCCAGCAGCTCCGGGGCCAAGCAGTACTTC. Protein: CASSSGAKQYF.

This clone has just one count. The gene calls are TRBV18 and TRBJ1-4; no clear D. Deletions cut 3 bases from V and 3 bases from J, with 11 bases between. Germline V gene lookup returns CDR1 KGHSH and CDR2 LQKENI. CDR3 size: 15 residues. The CDR3 bases are TGTGCCAGCTCACCCCCCGGGTTAGCTAATGAAAAACTGTTTTTT. Protein product: CASSPPGLANEKLFF.

The chain is built from TRBV27 and TRBJ1-5; 7 bases map to TRBD1. Germline-derived CDR1 and CDR2 are MNHEY and SMNVEV (reference sequence). CDR3 length: 14 amino acids. The V and J ends lost 4 bases and 6 bases, in that order; junction bases with no gene match: 6. Here the CDR3 reads CASSSATGLQPQHF. CDR3 in DNA: TGTGCCAGCAGTTCAGCGACAGGGCTTCAGCCCCAGCATTTT.

For this clone: A far larger clone is one nucleotide away, so this likely arose from a read error. The same CDR3 is also encoded by other DNA sequences in this sample. The V and J genes are TRBV20-1 and TRBJ1-1; perhaps TRBD1 as D (5 bases). Germline loops: CDR1 DFQATT, CDR2 SNEGSKA (reference sequence). The CDR3 has 11 residues. V shed 4 bases and J shed 4 bases, with 7 bases lying between them. The CDR3 protein is CSATGGTEAFF. The CDR3 coding sequence is TGCAGTGCTACGGGGGGCACTGAAGCTTTCTTT.

The chain joins TRBV4-3 to TRBJ2-7, with a tentative D call TRBD2 (5 bases). Trimming took 2 bases from V and 3 from J, leaving 11 bases between them. Germline V gene sequence: CDR1 LGHNA, CDR2 YSLEER. The CDR3 length is 14 residues. The CDR3 spells CASSQRQGSYEQYF. Here the CDR3 DNA reads TGCGCCAGCAGCCAAAGACAAGGGAGCTACGAGCAGTACTTC.

This sequence joins TRBV2 and TRBJ2-1; TRBD1 might be the D (6 bases). Looked up from germline, CDR1 is SNHLY and CDR2 is FYNNEI. V lost 5 bases and J 12 bases, leaving 11 bases between the germline ends. This CDR3 has 11 residues. This CDR3 is CASSYRVGQFF. Written as DNA, the CDR3 is TGTGCCAGCAGTTACAGGGTTGGGCAGTTCTTC. Variable domain in full (rest from reference TRBV2 and TRBJ2-1): EPEVTQTPSHQVTQMGQEVILRCVPISNHLYFYWYRQILGQKVEFLVSFYNNEISEKSEIFDDQFSVERPDGSNFTLKIRSTKLEDSAMYFCASSYRVGQFFGPGTRLTVL.

This clone was observed a single time. The V call is TRBV7-9, the J call TRBJ1-4; 9 nucleotides agree with TRBD1. The V gene end was trimmed by 11 bases and the J gene end by 8 bases; junction bases not matched to a gene: 9. The CDR3 has 13 amino acids. CDR1 and CDR2 (germline): SEHNR, FQNEAQ (reference sequence). CDR3 sequence: CAGGTGRREKLFF. The CDR3 DNA reads TGTGCCGGGGGGACAGGGCGGCGGGAAAAACTGTTTTTT.

The V call is TRBV7-8, the J call TRBJ1-1, with TRBD1 as a possible D gene (5 bases). Germline CDR1 and CDR2: SGHVS and FQNEAQ. Between the trimmed V and J ends, which lost 5 bases and 0 bases, there was a span of 13 bases. The CDR3 is 15 residues long. The CDR3 reads CASSPRTHLNTEAFF. Written as DNA, the CDR3 is TGTGCCAGCAGCCCGCGGACACATTTGAACACTGAAGCTTTCTTT.

The chain combines TRBV7-6 with TRBJ2-5; D is unresolved. The CDR3 sequence is 13 residues long. Trimming took 5 bases from V and 5 from J, leaving 12 bases between them. Germline loops: CDR1 SGHVS, CDR2 FNYEAQ. The CDR3 DNA sequence: TGTGCCAGCAGCCTTGCGCTTAGGGAGACCCAGTACTTC. This gives the protein CASSLALRETQYF.

The V and J genes are TRBV5-1 and TRBJ2-2, with a possible D match to TRBD2 (6 bases). This CDR3 has 15 residues. V was trimmed by 6 bases and J by 1 base, leaving 13 bases between them. Germline V gives CDR1 SGHRS, CDR2 YFSETQ. Here the CDR3 reads CASNPAGQNTGELFF. CDR3 nucleotides: TGCGCCAGCAACCCAGCGGGTCAGAACACCGGGGAGCTGTTTTTT.

V usage is TRBV7-8 and J usage is TRBJ1-5, with no clear D. Germline lookup yields CDR1 SGHVS and CDR2 FQNEAQ. The CDR3 extends over 19 amino acids. The V and J ends lost 5 bases and 0 bases respectively, with 23 bases between them. In nucleotides, the CDR3 is TGTGCCAGCAGCCTAAGAGGGTCCCCGGGAACTTATAGCAATCAGCCCCAGCATTTT. Its protein product is CASSLRGSPGTYSNQPQHF.

The chain couples TRBV5-1 to TRBJ1-5, with D possibly matching TRBD1 (5 bases). The CDR3 is 13 residues long. Germline lookup yields CDR1 SGHRS and CDR2 YFSETQ. Trimming stripped 2 bases from V and 7 bases from J, with 10 bases between. This chain's CDR3 is CASSFGGGQPQHF. The CDR3 coding sequence is TGCGCCAGCAGCTTCGGGGGAGGACAGCCCCAGCATTTT. Full variable domain (remainder filled in from reference TRBV5-1 and TRBJ1-5): KAGVTQTPRYLIKTRGQQVTLSCSPISGHRSVSWYQQTPGQGLQFLFEYFSETQRNKGNFPGRFSGRQFSNSRSEMNVSTLELGDSALYLCASSFGGGQPQHFGDGTRLSIL.

This clone was observed a few times. Since a much larger clone is just one base distant, this may be a read error. Distinct nucleotide sequences in the sample also encode this CDR3. The chain uses TRBV9 and TRBJ1-2, with D possibly TRBD1 on 5 matching bases. CDR3 length: 15 amino acids. The V and J ends lost 4 bases and 3 bases respectively, with 16 bases between them. Looked up from germline, CDR1 is SGDLS and CDR2 is YYNGEE. DNA of the CDR3: TGTGCCAGCAGCCAAGGGGTAGGTGGCGACTATGGCTACACCTTC. Translating gives CASSQGVGGDYGYTF.